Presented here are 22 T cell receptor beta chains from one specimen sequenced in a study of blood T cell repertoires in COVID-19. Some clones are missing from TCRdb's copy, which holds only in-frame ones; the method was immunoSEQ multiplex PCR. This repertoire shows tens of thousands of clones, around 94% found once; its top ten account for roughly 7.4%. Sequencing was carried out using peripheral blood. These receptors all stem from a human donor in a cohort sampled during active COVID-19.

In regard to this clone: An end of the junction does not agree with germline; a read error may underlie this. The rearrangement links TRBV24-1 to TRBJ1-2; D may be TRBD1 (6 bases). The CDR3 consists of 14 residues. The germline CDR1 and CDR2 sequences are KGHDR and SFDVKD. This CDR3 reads CATSDLGGGSGYTF. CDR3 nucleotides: TGTGCCACCAGCGATTTGGGGGGGGGCAGTGGCTACACCTTC.

CDR3 nucleotides: TGTGCCAGCAGCTTCATGGGACTAGCGGACCAAGAGACCCAGTACTTC. Its protein product is CASSFMGLADQETQYF. The rearrangement links TRBV9 to TRBJ2-5; 11 bases fit TRBD2. Germline CDR1 and CDR2: SGDLS and YYNGEE. This CDR3 contains 16 residues. Losses at the gene ends were 4 bases for V and 0 bases for J; bases not matched to a gene: 5.

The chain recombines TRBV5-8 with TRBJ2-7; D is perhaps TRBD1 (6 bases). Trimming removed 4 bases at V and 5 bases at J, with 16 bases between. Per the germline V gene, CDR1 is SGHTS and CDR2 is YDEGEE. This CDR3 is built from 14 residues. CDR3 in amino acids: CASSIKQGLDEQYF. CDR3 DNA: TGTGCCAGCAGCATAAAACAGGGTCTCGACGAGCAGTACTTC. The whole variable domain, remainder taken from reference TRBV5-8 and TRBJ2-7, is EAGVTQSPTHLIKTRGQQATLRCSPISGHTSVYWYQQALGLGLQFLLWYDEGEERNRGNFPPRFSGRQFPNYSSELNVNALELEDSALYLCASSIKQGLDEQYFGPGTRLTVT.

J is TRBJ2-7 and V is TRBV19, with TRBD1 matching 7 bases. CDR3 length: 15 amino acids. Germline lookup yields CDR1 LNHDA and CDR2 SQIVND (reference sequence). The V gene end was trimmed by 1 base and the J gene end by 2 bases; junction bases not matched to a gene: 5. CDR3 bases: TGTGCCAGTAGTATAGGATCGGACAGGCCCTACGAGCAGTACTTC. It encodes CASSIGSDRPYEQYF.

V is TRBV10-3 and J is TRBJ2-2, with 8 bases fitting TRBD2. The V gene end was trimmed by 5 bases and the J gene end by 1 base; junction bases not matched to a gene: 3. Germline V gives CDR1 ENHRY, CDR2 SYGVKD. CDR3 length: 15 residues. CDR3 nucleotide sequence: TGTGCCATCAGTACCCGGGGGGGGAACACCGGGGAGCTGTTTTTT. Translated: CAISTRGGNTGELFF.

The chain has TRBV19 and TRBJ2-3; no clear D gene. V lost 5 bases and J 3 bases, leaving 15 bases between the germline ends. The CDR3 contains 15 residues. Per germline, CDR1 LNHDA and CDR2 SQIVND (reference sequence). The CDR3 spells CASSEHSPKTDTQYF. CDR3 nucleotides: TGTGCCAGTAGTGAACATAGCCCAAAGACAGATACGCAGTATTTT.

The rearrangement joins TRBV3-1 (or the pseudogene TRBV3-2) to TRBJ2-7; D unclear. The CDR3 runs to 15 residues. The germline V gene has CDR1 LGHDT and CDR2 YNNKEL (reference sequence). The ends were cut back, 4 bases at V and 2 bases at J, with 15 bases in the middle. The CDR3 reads CASSRIAGGAYEQYF. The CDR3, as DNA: TGTGCCAGCAGCCGGATAGCCGGTGGAGCCTACGAGCAGTACTTC.

The CDR3 loop reads CASSESGDSSYNEQFF. The CDR3 DNA reads as TGCGCCAGCAGTGAGTCAGGGGACAGCTCCTACAATGAGCAGTTCTTC. The chain uses TRBV10-1 and TRBJ2-1; 7 bases align to TRBD1. The CDR3 totals 16 residues. Trimming at V came to 0 bases and at J to 0 bases, leaving 2 bases not matched to a gene. Looked up from germline, CDR1 is WNHNN and CDR2 is SYGVQD (reference sequence).

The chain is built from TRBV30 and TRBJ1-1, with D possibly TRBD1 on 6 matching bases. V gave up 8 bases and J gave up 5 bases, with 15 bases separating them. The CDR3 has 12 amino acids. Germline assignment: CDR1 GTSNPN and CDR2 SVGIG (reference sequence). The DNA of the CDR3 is TGTGCCGGGGGACGGCAGGGGACTGAAGCTTTCTTT. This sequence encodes CAGGRQGTEAFF.

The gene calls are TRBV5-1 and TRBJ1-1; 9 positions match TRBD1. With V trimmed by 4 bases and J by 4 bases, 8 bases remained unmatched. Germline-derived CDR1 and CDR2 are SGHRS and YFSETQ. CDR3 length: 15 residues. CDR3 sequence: CASSHTGGEATEAFF. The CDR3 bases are TGCGCCAGCAGCCATACAGGGGGCGAAGCCACTGAAGCTTTCTTT.

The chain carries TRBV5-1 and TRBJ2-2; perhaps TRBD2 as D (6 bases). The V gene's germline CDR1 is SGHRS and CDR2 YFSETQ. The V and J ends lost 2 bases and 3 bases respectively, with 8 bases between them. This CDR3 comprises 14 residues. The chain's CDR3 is CASSFGGDTGELFF. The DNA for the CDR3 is TGCGCCAGCAGCTTCGGAGGGGACACCGGGGAGCTGTTTTTT.

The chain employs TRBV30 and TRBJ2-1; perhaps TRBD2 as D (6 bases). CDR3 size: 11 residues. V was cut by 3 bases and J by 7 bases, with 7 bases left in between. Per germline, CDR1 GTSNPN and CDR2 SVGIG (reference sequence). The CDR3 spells CAWRAGNEQFF. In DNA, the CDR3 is TGTGCCTGGAGGGCGGGAAATGAGCAGTTCTTC.

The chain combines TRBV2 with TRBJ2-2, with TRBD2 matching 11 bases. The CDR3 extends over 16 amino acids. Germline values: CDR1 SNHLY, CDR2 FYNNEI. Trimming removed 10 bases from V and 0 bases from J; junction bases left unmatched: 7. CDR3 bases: TGTGCCACCTCCGGGACTAGCGGCCCGAACACCGGGGAGCTGTTTTTT. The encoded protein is CATSGTSGPNTGELFF.

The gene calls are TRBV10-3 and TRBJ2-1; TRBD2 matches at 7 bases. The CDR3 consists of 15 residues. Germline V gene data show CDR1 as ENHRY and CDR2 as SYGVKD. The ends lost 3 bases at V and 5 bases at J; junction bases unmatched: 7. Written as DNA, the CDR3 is TGTGCCATCAGTGAAGGTCTAGCGGCCGACAATGAGCAGTTCTTC. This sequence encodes CAISEGLAADNEQFF.

This CDR3 reads CASSPQGGDGMDEQYF. The DNA for the CDR3 is TGTGCCAGCAGCCCTCAGGGGGGAGACGGGATGGACGAGCAGTACTTC. The chain uses TRBV28 and TRBJ2-7, with a weak D call TRBD1 (7 bases). Germline CDR1 MDHEN, CDR2 SYDVKM. The CDR3 runs to 16 residues. Between the trimmed V and J ends, which lost 6 bases and 5 bases, there was a span of 23 bases.

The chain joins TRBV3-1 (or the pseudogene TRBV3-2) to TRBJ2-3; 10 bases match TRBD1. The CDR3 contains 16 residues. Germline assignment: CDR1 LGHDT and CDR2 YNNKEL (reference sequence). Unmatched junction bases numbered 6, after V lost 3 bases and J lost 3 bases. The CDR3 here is CASSHGKDRGTDTQYF. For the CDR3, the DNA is TGTGCCAGCAGCCATGGGAAGGACAGGGGGACAGATACGCAGTATTTT.

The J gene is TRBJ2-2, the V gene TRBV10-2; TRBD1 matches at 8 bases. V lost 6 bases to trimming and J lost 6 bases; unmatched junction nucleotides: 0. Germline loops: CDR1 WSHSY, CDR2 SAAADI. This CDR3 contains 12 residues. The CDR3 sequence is CASRDRAGELFF. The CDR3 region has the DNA TGCGCCAGCAGGGACAGGGCCGGGGAGCTGTTTTTT.

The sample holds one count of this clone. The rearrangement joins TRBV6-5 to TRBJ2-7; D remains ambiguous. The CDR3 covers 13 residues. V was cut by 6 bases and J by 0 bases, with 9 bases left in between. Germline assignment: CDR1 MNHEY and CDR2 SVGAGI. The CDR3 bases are TGTGCCAGCAGAACAGTGAGCTCCTACGAGCAGTACTTC. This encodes CASRTVSSYEQYF.

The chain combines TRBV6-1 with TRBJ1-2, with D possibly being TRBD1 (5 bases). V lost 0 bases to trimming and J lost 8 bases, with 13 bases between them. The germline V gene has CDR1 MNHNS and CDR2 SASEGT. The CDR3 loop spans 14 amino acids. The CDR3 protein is CASSEAGGALGYTF. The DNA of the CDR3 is TGTGCCAGCAGTGAAGCCGGAGGGGCGCTCGGCTACACCTTC.

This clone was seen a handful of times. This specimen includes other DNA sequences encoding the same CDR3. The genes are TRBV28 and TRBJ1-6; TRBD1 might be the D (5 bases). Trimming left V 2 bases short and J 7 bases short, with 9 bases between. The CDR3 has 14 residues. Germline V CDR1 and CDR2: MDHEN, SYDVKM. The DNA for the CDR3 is TGTGCCAGCAGTTTAGTGACAGCAAATTCACCCCTCCACTTT. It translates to CASSLVTANSPLHF. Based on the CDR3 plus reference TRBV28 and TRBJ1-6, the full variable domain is DVKVTQSSRYLVKRTGEKVFLECVQDMDHENMFWYRQDPGLGLRLIYFSYDVKMKEKGDIPEGYSVSREKKERFSLILESASTNQTSMYLCASSLVTANSPLHFGNGTRLTVT.

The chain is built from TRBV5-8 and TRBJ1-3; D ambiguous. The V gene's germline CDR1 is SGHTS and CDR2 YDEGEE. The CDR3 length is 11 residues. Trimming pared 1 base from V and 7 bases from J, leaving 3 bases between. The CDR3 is CASSLSNTIYF. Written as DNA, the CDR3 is TGTGCCAGCAGCTTGTCGAACACCATATATTTT.

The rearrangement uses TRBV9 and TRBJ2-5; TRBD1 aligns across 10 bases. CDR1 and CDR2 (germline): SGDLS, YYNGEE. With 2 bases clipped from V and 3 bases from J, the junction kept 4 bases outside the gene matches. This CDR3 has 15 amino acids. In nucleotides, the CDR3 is TGTGCCAGCAGCGTCACGGGACAGGGGAAAGAGACCCAGTACTTC. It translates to CASSVTGQGKETQYF. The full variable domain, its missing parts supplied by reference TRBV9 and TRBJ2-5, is DSGVTQTPKHLITATGQRVTLRCSPRSGDLSVYWYQQSLDQGLQFLIQYYNGEERAKGNILERFSAQQFPDLHSELNLSSLELGDSALYFCASSVTGQGKETQYFGPGTRLLVL.